This T cell receptor (beta chain) originates from a study of blood T cells in healthy people across ages. Together with a sample-barcoded 5' primer, a J-beta primer mix was included in a second PCR lasting roughly 6 to 12 cycles. MiXCR, run by TCRdb on the 5' RACE reads, gives a single entry per CDR3 protein. The sample gives under 1,000,000 distinct CDR3 sequences, roughly 40% of which show up once; about an eighth is in the top ten. As concerns this clonotype: Its antigen is undetermined.

Study outcomes and limitations: Naive T cell percentage showed a strong correlation with TCR beta diversity. Diversity estimated from one million T cells was considered an underestimate. The long-lived group displayed more naive CD4+ cells, plus higher diversity, than the aged donors did.

Each individual donor underwent a draw of 8.5 to 10 milliliters of peripheral blood. Germline CDR1 MNHEY, CDR2 SMNVEV (reference sequence). V shed 6 bases and J 7 bases; nucleotides not matched to a gene: 8. The CDR3 consists of 15 residues. The TCR was taken from a man aged 18 to 29 in good health. Material: blood. The chain uses TRBV27 and TRBJ1-6; TRBD1 aligns across 8 bases. The CDR3 protein is CASRTDRVSNSPLHF. CDR3 coding DNA: TGTGCCAGCAGGACGGACAGGGTGTCAAATTCACCCCTCCACTTT.